This TCR beta chain was found in a study of Ad26.COV2.S vaccination and SARS-CoV-2 variants. Treatment defined: roughly 19 received Ad26.COV2.S at low or high dose, single or two shots; about five received placebo; per-sample allocation not given. Specimens were obtained on day 63 following the first vaccine or placebo injection. Germline loops: CDR1 SGHRS, CDR2 YFSETQ. V was pared by 4 bases and J by 6 bases, with 9 bases of the junction left unmatched. The CDR3 is 15 residues long. This table comes from immunoSEQ multiplex PCR, and its TCRdb copy is limited to in-frame clones, with some not included. The repertoire has around 320,000 clones, roughly 80% of them found once; the top ten carry around 2.2%.

The receptor was isolated from a person aged 18-60 years who received the Ad26.COV2.S COVID-19 vaccine or a placebo. Source: peripheral blood, taken in a trial of Ad26.COV2.S vaccine versus placebo. The chain has TRBV5-1 and TRBJ2-7, with 11 bases lining up with TRBD1. CDR3 protein: CASSARPGQGGEQYF. The CDR3 DNA sequence: TGCGCCAGCAGCGCGCGTCCGGGACAGGGGGGCGAGCAGTACTTC. Filled out from reference TRBV5-1 and TRBJ2-7, the complete variable domain reads KAGVTQTPRYLIKTRGQQVTLSCSPISGHRSVSWYQQTPGQGLQFLFEYFSETQRNKGNFPGRFSGRQFSNSRSEMNVSTLELGDSALYLCASSARPGQGGEQYFGPGTRLTVT.